The TCR beta chain under discussion was sequenced for a study of T cell responses to AZD1222 COVID-19 vaccine. Overall study findings and caveats: Seropositive status at baseline applied to only five to seven AZD1222 recipients.

A remark on this clone: Its target is unknown.

Assay: immunoSEQ multiplex PCR; the TCRdb copy retains only in-frame clones and omits some. The repertoire holds about 100,000 clones, with around 92% as singletons. CDR3 size: 14 residues. Germline CDR1 reads MDHEN; CDR2 reads SYDVKM. Trimming removed 2 bases at V and 8 bases at J, with 15 bases between. The source material was peripheral blood, sampled on day 0 of AZD1222 vaccination. This chain joins TRBV28 and TRBJ1-2; a weak D match, TRBD1 (6 bases). The receptor was derived from an adult in good health. For the CDR3, the DNA is TGTGCCAGCAGTTTACCAGGGGTCCCTCGGGGCTACACCTTC. This sequence encodes CASSLPGVPRGYTF.